This T cell receptor (beta chain) was retrieved from a study of vaccination and CD4 T cells after COVID-19. Study overall: Six male and four female convalescents took part, two of them Hispanic. According to the study, participants were given two doses of BNT162b2 or mRNA-1273 vaccine. The authors exposed cells to overlapping spike peptides derived from SARS-CoV-2, HCoV-NL63, HCoV-OC43 and HCoV-229E.

Concerning this clonotype: The antigen is undetermined.

The germline V and J ends were trimmed by 2 bases and 5 bases, with 9 bases remaining between them. The CDR3 length is 12 residues. Germline values: CDR1 GTSNPN, CDR2 SVGIG (reference sequence). At the Johns Hopkins FTIC core, DNA taken from cultured CD4+ T cells was sequenced by way of the Oncomine TCR Beta short-read assay. In TCRdb, the PCR reads were re-called with MiXCR into one record per CDR3 protein. The sample holds about 3,500 distinct CDR3 sequences, 15% to 20% seen once. The treatment was: approximately 11-day PBMC culture with coronavirus spike peptide pools or control peptides (ViraFEST assay).

This chain joins TRBV30 and TRBJ1-1, with D perhaps TRBD1 (6 bases). Source material: CD4+ T cells from blood, cultured in vitro. The receptor was isolated from a human donor who had recovered from COVID-19. CDR3 sequence reads: CAWSQGWTEAFF. CDR3 coding DNA: TGTGCCTGGAGTCAGGGGTGGACTGAAGCTTTCTTT.